This TCR beta chain stems from a study of T-cell reconstitution after alpha-beta-depleted transplantation in children. Study-level results: As was reported, about two months after transplant, alpha-beta T cells came from several hundred expanded graft clones. From surviving recipient T cells and thymic progenitors came the high day-60 TCRbeta diversity observed in some patients. From newly produced T cells came most of the T-cell counts and diversity one year after transplant.

A TCRbeta library incorporating unique molecular identifiers was prepared. TCRdb redid the calling of the PCR reads with MiXCR, one entry per CDR3 protein. The data hold 600,000 or so distinct CDR3 sequences, with roughly 23% observed a single time. Notes on this clonotype: The antigen is undetermined.

The germline V and J ends were trimmed by 5 bases and 5 bases, with 18 bases remaining between them. The CDR3 length is 15 residues. The TCR sequence derives from a boy under three years old who had a stem cell transplant for acute myeloid leukemia, so the T cells may come from the graft donor. The J gene is TRBJ2-5, the V gene TRBV12-3 or TRBV12-4; D perhaps matches TRBD2 (5 bases). Sequences were derived from PBMCs, mostly from graft donor cells, sampled 360 days after TCRalphabeta/CD19-depleted stem cell transplant. CDR3 bases: TGTGCCAGCAGTCCGGGGAAACCGGGCGGGGAGACCCAGTACTTC. It codes for CASSPGKPGGETQYF.